The present entry profiles one TCR beta chain with its context. At least ten counts were recorded for this clonotype. What this receptor recognizes is not known. Base qualities were left out, and no much larger clone turns up one base away. This sample stems from a study of glioma-infiltrating T cells (dated by TCRdb to 2015 to 2016). At the level of the whole study: The study sequenced TCR alpha- and beta-chain repertoires from glioma tissue, from non-neoplastic brain tissue and from matched peripheral blood mononuclear cells. Each tissue-infiltrating repertoire was compared with the same patient's peripheral blood repertoire to measure divergence between tissue and blood T-cell populations. The paired cohort comprised three low-grade glioma patients, 7 or 8 primary glioblastoma patients and three non-glioma patients contributing non-neoplastic brain tissue.

Overall results and qualifications from the work: Only a very small number of CDR3 sequences turned up in both tissue and blood, a result put down to high CDR3 diversity combined with limited sampling. Group comparisons rested on small numbers: three non-neoplastic, three low-grade glioma and 7 or 8 glioblastoma patients. VJ-independent divergence between tissue and blood was found to be below expectation in non-neoplastic patients but above expectation in all gliomas, particularly low-grade gliomas.

V and J are trimmed by 5 bases and 5 bases, and the gene matches miss 9 bases of the junction. Including the terminal cysteine and phenylalanine, the CDR3 comprises 15 residues. Just CDR3 DNA is preserved here, 45 bases in frame from base 1. For CDR1 and CDR2, the germline V gene (reference sequence) lists SEHNR and FQNEAQ. TCR alpha and beta CDR3 regions were amplified with the iRepertoire nested amplicon-rescue multiplex PCR (arm-PCR) platform from RNA. The input for one-step reverse transcription and amplification was 100-400 ng of tissue mRNA or PBMC total RNA. After bead purification, a secondary multiplex PCR added Illumina adapters, and libraries were gel-purified between 200 and 400 bp. The libraries contained internal 6-nucleotide barcodes that were used for demultiplexing. Libraries were sequenced on an Illumina MiSeq with 2x220 or 2x250 nucleotide paired-end reads. In the source study's methods: Paired reads were merged with FLASH 1.2.11 and aligned to the GRCh37 human genome with BWA-MEM before extracting TRA and TRB reads. An IMGT-derived reference of cassette sequences and CDR3 motifs, with pseudogenes included, was used for V and J assignment. Reads were translated in three frames, and productive CDR3s were defined as those with a C...FGXG motif and no stop codons. Clonotypes were defined as unique combinations of V-J cassette pair and CDR3 amino acid sequence. Reads were filtered by Hamming distance, with the threshold set by the sequence error rate of each sample in mapped regions. The raw public reads went through TCRdb reprocessing: fastp at Q25, MiXCR clone calling, in-frame beta chains kept. Rows with a matching CDR3 protein are joined into one entry that keeps the most common DNA and genes. The V and J calls reflect TCRdb's pipeline rather than the authors' work. The sample data list more than 90,000 distinct CDR3 sequences, and 35% to 50% of these were observed just once. Under 40% of the sample rests with the top ten.

The specimen was glioma tissue, nonneoplastic brain tissue, or PBMCs (not recorded which). This clonotype was sampled from a human donor with low-grade glioma or glioblastoma, undergoing nonglioma brain surgery, or in good health (not recorded which). The V and J genes are TRBV7-9 and TRBJ2-3, with 8 middle bases fitting TRBD1. The CDR3 reads CASSRSQGVGDTQYF. The sequenced DNA is TGTGCCAGCAGCCGATCACAGGGGGTGGGAGATACGCAGTATTTT. Reference TRBV7-9 and TRBJ2-3 genes cover what lies past the CDR3, so the full variable domain is DTGVSQNPRHKITKRGQNVTFRCDPISEHNRLYWYRQTLGQGPEFLTYFQNEAQLEKSRLLSDRFSAERPKGSFSTLEIQRTEQGDSAMYLCASSRSQGVGDTQYFGPGTRLTVL.